Each of the 24 T cell receptor beta chains below was sequenced from the same sample in a study of CD8 T cells in ankylosing spondylitis. TCRdb reprocessed the 5' RACE reads with MiXCR, giving one entry per CDR3 protein. The repertoire consists of around 39,000 distinct CDR3 sequences, with roughly 12% occurring once and the leading ten covering less than 40%. Sequenced sample: synovial fluid, either unsorted or a sorted T cell fraction (not recorded which). All receptors come from a male donor with ankylosing spondylitis.

This chain links TRBV6-5 with TRBJ2-7, with D perhaps TRBD2 (5 bases). The length of the CDR3 is 15 residues. Germline values: CDR1 MNHEY, CDR2 SVGAGI. The V end was cut by 2 bases, the J end by 5 bases, with 16 bases between. The CDR3, as DNA: TGTGCCAGCAGTTACACCCCCCGCAGCGGCGACGAGCAGTACTTC. It specifies CASSYTPRSGDEQYF.

In this sample, this clonotype turned up many times. The V call is TRBV28, the J call TRBJ2-7; no reliable D call. Trimming cost V 4 bases and J 5 bases, with 12 bases left between them. CDR1 and CDR2 from the germline V gene are MDHEN and SYDVKM. The CDR3 has 13 amino acids. CDR3 sequence: CASSWKGQHEQYF. The CDR3 DNA reads TGTGCCAGCAGTTGGAAGGGCCAGCACGAGCAGTACTTC.

This clonotype was seen a handful of times. The J gene is TRBJ2-7, the V gene TRBV27; 9 bases are shared with TRBD1. V dropped 6 bases and J dropped 0; count of bases not matched to a gene: 12. CDR3 length: 17 residues. Germline V gene data show CDR1 as MNHEY and CDR2 as SMNVEV (reference sequence). This CDR3 reads CASRPIPGTGNSYEQYF. The CDR3 DNA follows: TGTGCCAGCAGGCCTATACCTGGGACAGGGAACTCCTACGAGCAGTACTTC.

This clonotype was seen a handful of times. The gene calls are TRBV7-6 and TRBJ1-2; TRBD1 might be the D (6 bases). Trimming took off 3 bases at V and 8 bases at J, with 13 bases between the two ends. The CDR3 spans 13 residues. The germline V gene has CDR1 SGHVS and CDR2 FNYEAQ. CDR3 region: CASSFRRGGGYTF. The DNA of the CDR3 is TGTGCCAGCAGCTTCAGGAGGGGGGGAGGCTACACCTTC. Supplemented by reference TRBV7-6 and TRBJ1-2, the full variable domain reads GAGVSQSPRYKVTKRGQDVALRCDPISGHVSLYWYRQALGQGPEFLTYFNYEAQQDKSGLPNDRFSAERPEGSISTLTIQRTEQRDSAMYRCASSFRRGGGYTFGSGTRLTVV.

Only a few counts were recorded for this clonotype. This chain uses TRBV20-1 with TRBJ1-2; D may be TRBD1 (5 bases). Germline-derived CDR1 and CDR2 are DFQATT and SNEGSKA (reference sequence). V was trimmed by 3 bases and J by 5 bases, leaving 13 bases between them. This CDR3 region has 13 residues. The CDR3 is CSASSWGSYGYTF. CDR3 DNA sequence: TGCAGTGCTAGTTCTTGGGGCAGTTATGGCTACACCTTC.

There are many counts of this clonotype. This chain joins TRBV30 and TRBJ2-7, with D unclear. There are 11 residues in the CDR3. The V gene's germline CDR1 is GTSNPN and CDR2 SVGIG (reference sequence). V was pared by 5 bases and J by 2 bases, with 7 bases between. Written as DNA, the CDR3 is TGTGCCTGGGAGCTTCCCTACGAGCAGTACTTC. Residues: CAWELPYEQYF.

In this sample, this clonotype turned up many times. The chain has TRBV4-2 and TRBJ1-1; 7 bases align to TRBD1. The CDR3 length is 14 residues. CDR1 and CDR2 from the germline V gene are LGHNA and YNFKEQ. V was pared by 3 bases and J by 2 bases, with 3 bases of the junction left unmatched. The CDR3 DNA sequence: TGTGCCAGCAGCCAGGGGACAGAAAACACTGAAGCTTTCTTT. It is translated as CASSQGTENTEAFF.

This clonotype was detected only a few times. The V and J genes are TRBV20-1 and TRBJ1-1; 12 bases agree with TRBD1. CDR1 DFQATT and CDR2 SNEGSKA come from the germline V gene (reference sequence). V lost 1 base, J lost 4 bases, and 4 bases stayed unmatched. CDR3 length: 15 residues. The CDR3 region is CSARGGQGAITEAFF. CDR3 DNA sequence: TGCAGTGCTAGAGGGGGACAGGGGGCAATCACTGAAGCTTTCTTT.

This clonotype appeared many times. The chain has TRBV6-1 and TRBJ2-1, with 8 bases aligning to TRBD2. Germline CDR1 is MNHNS and CDR2 is SASEGT. V lost 7 bases, J lost 9 bases, and 14 bases stayed unmatched. This CDR3 has 15 residues. CDR3 nucleotides: TGTGCCAGCACACGCGTGGGACTAGACGGGAGTGAGCAGTTCTTC. As protein: CASTRVGLDGSEQFF.

This clonotype appeared many times. The CDR3, as DNA: TGTGCCAGCAGCGGTGGGACTAGCGGGCCCACCGGGGAGCTGTTTTTT. It specifies CASSGGTSGPTGELFF. V gene TRBV7-9 combines with J gene TRBJ2-2; 12 bases agree with TRBD2. The germline V gene has CDR1 SEHNR and CDR2 FQNEAQ (reference sequence). This CDR3 spans 16 amino acids. The V segment lost 5 bases and the J segment 4 bases; nucleotides outside the gene matches: 5.

This clonotype was detected a few times. This clone may be a read error of a much larger clone one base away. The chain employs TRBV2 and TRBJ2-5; D call uncertain. The CDR3 is made up of 12 amino acids. Trimming removed 6 bases at V and 7 bases at J, with 12 bases between. Germline assignment: CDR1 SNHLY and CDR2 FYNNEI. In DNA, the CDR3 is TGTGCCAGCAGACGTACCCAGGTGACCCAGTACTTC. Amino acids: CASRRTQVTQYF.

This clonotype was seen only a few times. This chain links TRBV6-5 with TRBJ1-1; D not resolved. The CDR3 is 13 residues long. Per the germline V gene, CDR1 is MNHEY and CDR2 is SVGAGI. The germline V and J ends were trimmed by 2 bases and 5 bases, with 9 bases remaining between them. The CDR3 sequence: CASSYRARTEAFF. Here the CDR3 DNA reads TGTGCCAGCAGTTACCGGGCTCGGACTGAAGCTTTCTTT.

This sequence joins TRBV6-2 or TRBV6-3 and TRBJ2-7; D is possibly TRBD1 (6 bases). The V gene lost 2 bases and the J gene lost 2 bases, with 13 bases spanning the gap. The germline gives CDR1 MNHEY, CDR2 SVGEGT. CDR3 size: 15 residues. CDR3 sequence (DNA): TGTGCCAGCAGTTACCAAATGGACAGCCCCTACGAGCAGTACTTC. It encodes CASSYQMDSPYEQYF.

This clonotype was counted a single time. The chain employs TRBV9 and TRBJ1-3; D unclear. CDR1 is SGDLS, CDR2 YYNGEE, per germline. The V gene lost 0 bases and the J gene lost 4 bases, with 8 bases spanning the gap. The CDR3 covers 14 residues. The CDR3 coding sequence is TGTGCCAGCAGCGTAGCCGATTCCGGAAACACCATATATTTT. It translates to CASSVADSGNTIYF.

This chain connects TRBV27 to TRBJ1-1, with D perhaps TRBD1 (5 bases). The CDR3 is made up of 13 amino acids. Trimming shortened V by 4 bases and J by 5 bases, and 11 bases separated the two germline ends. Germline CDR1 and CDR2: MNHEY and SMNVEV (reference sequence). The CDR3 DNA is TGTGCCAGCAGTTGGGGGGTCGGGACTGAAGCTTTCTTT. Translating gives CASSWGVGTEAFF.

The rearrangement joins TRBV20-1 to TRBJ2-1, with 14 bases aligning to TRBD2. The length of the CDR3 is 18 residues. J was trimmed by 2 bases and V by 2 bases; bases with no gene match: 8. Germline V lookup: CDR1 DFQATT, CDR2 SNEGSKA (reference sequence). The CDR3 loop reads CSARRAGLAGATYNEQFF. The CDR3 DNA reads as TGCAGTGCTAGAAGAGCGGGACTAGCGGGAGCGACCTACAATGAGCAGTTCTTC.

CDR3 in amino acids: CARTSGGSTDTQYF. The CDR3 nucleotides are TGTGCCAGGACTAGCGGGGGTAGCACAGATACGCAGTATTTT. The chain links TRBV30 to TRBJ2-3; 13 bases align to TRBD2. The CDR3 contains 14 residues. J gave up 0 bases and V 8 bases, and 2 bases lay outside the gene matches. From germline, CDR1 is GTSNPN and CDR2 SVGIG (reference sequence).

Only a few counts were recorded for this clonotype. This chain joins TRBV7-3 and TRBJ1-1; TRBD1 agrees at 8 bases. Trimming removed 4 bases from V and 4 bases from J; junction bases left unmatched: 8. The germline CDR1 and CDR2 sequences are SGHTA and FQGTGA. This CDR3 has 15 residues. The CDR3 loop is CASSSDRAGVTEAFF. In DNA, the CDR3 is TGTGCCAGCAGCTCGGACAGGGCGGGGGTCACTGAAGCTTTCTTT.

This clonotype appeared once. The chain combines TRBV8-2 with TRBJ2-1. TRBV8-2 is recorded as a pseudogene. This CDR3 has 10 amino acids. CDR3 sequence reads: CGEAYNEQFF. The CDR3 nucleotides are TGTGGCGAGGCTTACAATGAGCAGTTCTTC.

The rearrangement uses TRBV4-3 and TRBJ2-1, with D maybe TRBD2 (7 bases). Germline V lookup: CDR1 LGHNA, CDR2 YSLEER. Trimming took off 0 bases at V and 6 bases at J, with 18 bases between the two ends. The length of the CDR3 is 17 residues. For the CDR3, the DNA is TGCGCCAGCAGCCAAGATAGCGGCGGGGGCCCATCCAATGAGCAGTTCTTC. It is translated as CASSQDSGGGPSNEQFF.

The table lists this clonotype with a few counts. This chain links TRBV5-1 with TRBJ2-2; no reliable D call. This CDR3 has 12 residues. Between the trimmed V and J ends, which lost 6 bases and 5 bases, there was a span of 8 bases. CDR1 SGHRS and CDR2 YFSETQ come from the germline V gene. The CDR3, as DNA: TGCGCCAGCAAAAAAGATACCGGGGAGCTGTTTTTT. Protein: CASKKDTGELFF.

The rearrangement joins TRBV6-2 or TRBV6-3 to TRBJ2-3; D gene ambiguous. The CDR3 spans 12 residues. Germline CDR1 reads MNHEY; CDR2 reads SVGEGT. Trimming removed 6 bases from V and 0 bases from J, with 4 bases in between. The CDR3 region is CASRFSTDTQYF. In DNA, the CDR3 is TGTGCCAGCAGATTTAGCACAGATACGCAGTATTTT.

V gene TRBV27 combines with J gene TRBJ2-7; a weak D match, TRBD1 (5 bases). Per the germline V gene, CDR1 is MNHEY and CDR2 is SMNVEV (reference sequence). The CDR3 contains 13 residues. Trimming left V 2 bases short and J 4 bases short, with 9 bases between. The CDR3 sequence is CASSLNRQYEQYF. In nucleotides, the CDR3 is TGTGCCAGCAGTTTAAACAGACAGTACGAGCAGTACTTC.

The CDR3 region is CSGSGGALPYEQYF. The CDR3 bases are TGCAGCGGAAGTGGGGGGGCACTTCCCTACGAGCAGTACTTC. V usage is TRBV29-1 and J usage is TRBJ2-7, with D tentatively TRBD2 (7 bases). Deletions cut 7 bases from V and 2 bases from J, with 18 bases between. CDR1 SQVTM and CDR2 ANQGSEA come from the germline V gene. There are 14 residues in the CDR3.